This T cell receptor beta chain was recorded in a study of blood T cells in healthy people across ages. Samples had at least 6 million PBMCs isolated from them. This clonotype was recorded only once. The CDR3 has 17 residues. V was pared by 2 bases and J by 2 bases, with 6 bases of the junction left unmatched. Germline-derived CDR1 and CDR2 are SEHNR and FQNEAQ (reference sequence). A second PCR, run for roughly 7 to 11 cycles, used a sample-barcoded 5' primer plus a J-beta primer mix. MiXCR, run by TCRdb on the 5' RACE reads, gives a single entry per CDR3 protein. The sample shows 950,000 to 1,200,000 distinct CDR3 sequences, 35% to 45% of them seen only once.

Sequencing was carried out using blood. This sequence originates from a man younger than 30 in good health. The rearrangement links TRBV7-9 to TRBJ1-5, with 10 bases identical to TRBD1. CDR3 bases: TGTGCCAGCAGCTTATTGGGGACAGGGGCGGGCAATCAGCCCCAGCATTTT. Its translation: CASSLLGTGAGNQPQHF.